This TCR beta chain came from a study of T-cell reconstitution after alpha-beta-depleted transplantation in children. Study observations and caveats: At around two months after transplant, the alpha-beta T cells were reportedly derived from several hundred expanded clones that came from non-depleted graft cells. Among T cells one year after transplant, newly produced cells accounted for most counts and diversity.

J was trimmed by 1 base and V by 7 bases; bases with no gene match: 13. This CDR3 comprises 18 residues. Preparation of the TCRbeta library involved a method that used unique molecular identifiers. TCRdb itself ran the PCR reads through MiXCR, one entry per CDR3 protein. The sample has around 450,000 distinct CDR3 sequences, under 12% seen once. Note on this clonotype: What it binds is not known.

This chain connects TRBV12-3 or TRBV12-4 to TRBJ2-1, with 10 bases that match TRBD2. Sequencing was performed on PBMCs, taken before TCRalphabeta/CD19-depleted stem cell transplant. The origin of this receptor is a child younger than 10 with inherited bone marrow failure, due to receive a stem cell transplant. The chain's CDR3 is CASTSTQLAGLSYNEQFF. In nucleotides, the CDR3 is TGTGCCAGCACCTCGACCCAACTAGCGGGACTTTCCTACAATGAGCAGTTCTTC.